This entry lists 29 T cell receptor beta chains sequenced from one sample in a study of blood T cells in healthy people across ages. A second 7 to 11 cycle PCR used barcoded and J-beta primers. Via MiXCR, TCRdb re-called the 5' RACE reads, giving one row per CDR3 protein. The sample has around 1.5 million distinct CDR3 sequences; around 36% are singletons. Sequencing was carried out using blood. Source of these receptors: a woman in her thirties in good health.

This clonotype was seen only once. The rearrangement uses TRBV6-1 and TRBJ2-5; D assignment may be TRBD1 or TRBD2 (5 bases each). The end of the DNA is better explained by TRBJ2-7, so the J call may be wrong. Germline CDR1 reads MNHNS; CDR2 reads SASEGT. This CDR3 comprises 13 residues. This chain's CDR3 is CASSEALGDEQYF. CDR3 nucleotide sequence: TGTGCCAGCAGTGAAGCGTTGGGGGACGAGCAGTACTTC.

The chain has TRBV15 and TRBJ2-7, with 8 bases lining up with TRBD1. CDR1 is LNHNV, CDR2 YYDKDF, per germline (reference sequence). The CDR3 runs to 15 residues. The junction had 8 bases not matched to a gene; V was cut back by 2 bases and J by 5 bases. CDR3 coding DNA: TGTGCCACCAGCAGACTCGGACAGGGTTCACACGAGCAGTACTTC. Translated: CATSRLGQGSHEQYF.

Of note for this clonotype: This may be a read error: a much more frequent sequence differs by one nucleotide. The chain recombines TRBV7-3 with TRBJ2-5; perhaps D is TRBD1 or TRBD2 (5 bases each). The CDR3 is 13 residues long. The germline CDR1 and CDR2 sequences are SGHTA and FQGTGA. CDR3 amino acids: CASSQGVGEAQYF. The CDR3 coding sequence is TGTGCCAGCAGCCAAGGGGTGGGAGAGGCCCAGTACTTC.

There are a few counts of this clonotype. This rearrangement joins TRBV20-1 to TRBJ2-7; D is uncertain. CDR1 is DFQATT, CDR2 SNEGSKA, per germline (reference sequence). The CDR3 is 13 amino acids. The CDR3: CRPQRPEPGEQYF. For the CDR3, the DNA is TGCAGGCCCCAGCGCCCTGAGCCAGGCGAGCAGTACTTC.

This chain links TRBV6-5 with TRBJ1-4; 8 bases are shared with TRBD1. Germline V gene sequence: CDR1 MNHEY, CDR2 SVGAGI. Trimming removed 0 bases from V and 3 bases from J; junction bases left unmatched: 18. The CDR3 loop spans 21 amino acids. The CDR3 nucleotides are TGTGCCAGCAGTTACTCGATCACGCTCTTGGACAGGGACTCAGCTAATGAAAAACTGTTTTTT. It translates to CASSYSITLLDRDSANEKLFF.

This clonotype was detected a few times. The chain recombines TRBV6-1 with TRBJ2-7; D possibly matches TRBD1 or TRBD2 (5 bases each). Germline lookup yields CDR1 MNHNS and CDR2 SASEGT. V shed 0 bases and J shed 1 base, with 19 bases lying between them. This CDR3 region has 18 residues. Written as DNA, the CDR3 is TGTGCCAGCAGTGAAGCCTTTGGGGACCCCTTTCTTTCCTACGAGCAGTACTTC. It yields the protein CASSEAFGDPFLSYEQYF.

The chain recombines TRBV5-5 with TRBJ1-4; D is possibly TRBD1 (5 bases). This CDR3 has 16 residues. Germline CDR1 and CDR2: SGHKS and YYEKEE (reference sequence). The V end was cut by 0 bases, the J end by 2 bases, with 11 bases between. The CDR3 loop is CASSLEQGRTNEKLFF. CDR3 nucleotide sequence: TGTGCCAGCAGCTTGGAGCAGGGTAGGACTAATGAAAAACTGTTTTTT.

This clonotype was recorded many times. The V gene is TRBV10-3, the J gene TRBJ2-7; D is ambiguous. This CDR3 is 13 amino acids long. V was cut by 6 bases and J by 5 bases, with 14 bases left in between. Germline loops: CDR1 ENHRY, CDR2 SYGVKD. For the CDR3, the DNA is TGTGCCATCAGCAAACAGAATCGGGACGAGCAGTACTTC. This encodes CAISKQNRDEQYF.

This chain joins TRBV5-5 and TRBJ2-7; D possibly corresponds to TRBD1 (5 bases). CDR3 size: 15 residues. V shed 0 bases and J shed 5 bases, with 15 bases lying between them. The germline CDR1 and CDR2 sequences are SGHKS and YYEKEE (reference sequence). The CDR3 loop reads CASSLEGLLNHEQYF. The CDR3 DNA reads as TGTGCCAGCAGCTTGGAGGGGCTCTTGAATCACGAGCAGTACTTC.

This clonotype was observed at least ten times. The junction departs from the called germline gene at one end, perhaps through a read error. The V call is TRBV4-1, the J call TRBJ1-2, with D possibly being TRBD1 (5 bases). This CDR3 comprises 12 residues. Germline CDR1 and CDR2: MGHRA and YSYEKL. The chain's CDR3 is CASSQDTYGYTF. DNA for the CDR3: TGTGCCAGCAGCCAGGACACTTATGGCTACACCTTC.

The J gene is TRBJ2-2, the V gene TRBV27; 8 bases are a match to TRBD1. The CDR3 runs to 18 residues. Unmatched junction bases numbered 15, after V lost 4 bases and J lost 5 bases. Germline values: CDR1 MNHEY, CDR2 SMNVEV (reference sequence). For the CDR3, the DNA is TGTGCCAGCAGTTCCGCCGGGACAGGCTTTTGGCGTACCGGGGAGCTGTTTTTT. Amino acids: CASSSAGTGFWRTGELFF.

About this clonotype itself: One junction end does not reproduce the germline sequence, and a read error may be involved. The V call is TRBV9, the J call TRBJ2-7; possible D gene TRBD2, 5 bases. The CDR3 is made up of 13 amino acids. From germline, CDR1 is SGDLS and CDR2 YYNGEE. Written as DNA, the CDR3 is TGTACCAGCAGCGTAGGCCTAGCCACCGAGCAGTACTTC. It yields the protein CTSSVGLATEQYF. Full variable domain (remainder filled in from reference TRBV9 and TRBJ2-7): DSGVTQTPKHLITATGQRVTLRCSPRSGDLSVYWYQQSLDQGLQFLIQYYNGEERAKGNILERFSAQQFPDLHSELNLSSLELGDSALYFCTSSVGLATEQYFGPGTRLTVT.

This clonotype was counted a few times. The rearrangement joins TRBV6-2 or TRBV6-3 to TRBJ2-1, with D perhaps assigned TRBD1 or TRBD2 (5 bases each). This CDR3 contains 15 residues. Germline V lookup: CDR1 MNHEY, CDR2 SVGEGT. V lost 2 bases to trimming and J lost 4 bases, with 12 bases between them. CDR3 region: CASSYEGTLYNEQFF. The DNA of the CDR3 is TGTGCCAGCAGTTACGAGGGGACCCTTTACAATGAGCAGTTCTTC.

V usage is TRBV5-1 and J usage is TRBJ2-7, with D perhaps TRBD1 (5 bases). CDR1 and CDR2 (germline): SGHRS, YFSETQ. V was cut by 3 bases and J by 9 bases, with 16 bases left in between. CDR3 length: 13 amino acids. The CDR3 region has the DNA TGCGCCAGCAGCTCAAGCCAGGGCGACGCGCAGTACTTC. It yields the protein CASSSSQGDAQYF.

The V gene is TRBV9, the J gene TRBJ2-1, with 8 bases identical to TRBD2. The CDR3 loop spans 16 amino acids. Germline assignment: CDR1 SGDLS and CDR2 YYNGEE. With V trimmed by 3 bases and J by 1 base, 6 bases remained unmatched. The CDR3 coding sequence is TGTGCCAGCAGCGCCGGAGCGGGAGTTTCCTACAATGAGCAGTTCTTC. Translating it yields CASSAGAGVSYNEQFF.

This clonotype was counted a few times. The chain is built from TRBV27 and TRBJ2-3; TRBD1 agrees at 10 bases. The CDR3 runs to 17 residues. V was clipped by 5 bases and J by 7 bases; unmatched bases: 15. CDR1 and CDR2 from the germline V gene are MNHEY and SMNVEV (reference sequence). DNA for the CDR3: TGTGCCAGCAGTACGCAAACGACAGGGGGCGGCAGGTATACGCAGTATTTT. This translates into CASSTQTTGGGRYTQYF.

This clonotype was picked up a small number of times. This sequence joins TRBV6-5 and TRBJ2-1, with 8 bases lining up with TRBD2. Germline loops: CDR1 MNHEY, CDR2 SVGAGI. Losses at the gene ends were 2 bases for V and 6 bases for J; bases not matched to a gene: 6. CDR3 length: 15 amino acids. CDR3 nucleotides: TGTGCCAGCAGTTACGGCGGGGGGCCTGGCAATGAGCAGTTCTTC. Protein: CASSYGGGPGNEQFF.

The table lists this clonotype with a few counts. The chain uses TRBV6-6 and TRBJ2-7; weak D call: TRBD1 (6 bases). The CDR3 is made up of 15 amino acids. Germline CDR1 reads MNHNY; CDR2 reads SVGAGI (reference sequence). Trimming pared 6 bases from V and 0 bases from J, leaving 15 bases between. For the CDR3, the DNA is TGTGCCAGCAGCAAAGACAGGTTCCTCTCCTACGAGCAGTACTTC. Translated: CASSKDRFLSYEQYF.

In its sample, this clonotype was seen a few times. This chain connects TRBV6-5 to TRBJ2-3; 7 bases line up with TRBD2. V trimming: 1 base; J trimming: 1 base; junction bases outside the gene matches: 8. Per germline, CDR1 MNHEY and CDR2 SVGAGI. This CDR3 spans 17 amino acids. The CDR3, as DNA: TGTGCCAGCAGTTACTTGGGCGCGGGAGTCGGCACAGATACGCAGTATTTT. Protein sequence: CASSYLGAGVGTDTQYF.

V and J are TRBV10-3 and TRBJ2-7, with TRBD2 identical over 10 bases. CDR1 ENHRY and CDR2 SYGVKD come from the germline V gene. The junction had 7 bases not matched to a gene; V was cut back by 6 bases and J by 2 bases. CDR3 length equals 15 residues. The CDR3 nucleotides are TGTGCCATCAGGCCACTAGCGGGGAAGCCCTACGAGCAGTACTTC. Protein sequence: CAIRPLAGKPYEQYF.

This chain joins TRBV12-3 or TRBV12-4 and TRBJ1-1; D remains ambiguous. Trimming left V 3 bases short and J 10 bases short, with 21 bases between. This CDR3 has 15 amino acids. The CDR3 bases are TGTGCCAGCAGTTTCTATGGAGGGTTTGAACTCCCAGCTTTCTTT. This codes for CASSFYGGFELPAFF.

This chain connects TRBV11-3 to TRBJ2-2; D remains ambiguous. Germline V gene lookup returns CDR1 SGHNT and CDR2 YENEEA. The CDR3 is made up of 13 amino acids. The V end was cut by 10 bases, the J end by 4 bases, with 13 bases between. The CDR3 spells CATSISSTGELFF. The CDR3 bases are TGTGCCACCTCAATCTCTAGCACCGGGGAGCTGTTTTTT.

The V call is TRBV20-1, the J call TRBJ1-4, with no clear D. This CDR3 region has 16 residues. CDR1 is DFQATT and CDR2 is SNEGSKA in the germline V gene (reference sequence). V was shortened by 0 bases and J by 7 bases, with 18 bases between the two germline ends. The CDR3 bases are TGCAGTGCTAGAGATGCCGGCCAGAGCGGGAGTGAAAAACTGTTTTTT. Translated, it gives CSARDAGQSGSEKLFF.

The chain has TRBV4-1 and TRBJ2-7, with a weak D call TRBD1 (6 bases). Trimming stripped 0 bases from V and 0 bases from J, with 12 bases between. Germline values: CDR1 MGHRA, CDR2 YSYEKL. The CDR3 covers 16 residues. The CDR3 nucleotides read TGCGCCAGCAGCCAAGAACAGGGTGGGAGCTCCTACGAGCAGTACTTC. Translating it yields CASSQEQGGSSYEQYF.

The V gene is TRBV9, the J gene TRBJ2-5; the D is unclear. The CDR3 is made up of 15 amino acids. Germline CDR1 is SGDLS and CDR2 is YYNGEE. The V end was cut by 0 bases, the J end by 2 bases, with 11 bases between. CDR3 nucleotides: TGTGCCAGCAGCGTAGCCGCCGGATGGCAAGAGACCCAGTACTTC. Encoded protein: CASSVAAGWQETQYF.

This clonotype was seen at least ten times. The rearrangement joins TRBV7-8 to TRBJ2-3, with D uncertain. The CDR3 extends over 14 amino acids. Trimming removed 5 bases at V and 5 bases at J, with 14 bases between. CDR1 SGHVS and CDR2 FQNEAQ come from the germline V gene. CDR3 DNA sequence: TGTGCCAGCAGCGACCACGGATCACAAGATACGCAGTATTTT. It codes for CASSDHGSQDTQYF.

V usage is TRBV10-3 and J usage is TRBJ2-7; TRBD2 agrees at 8 bases. V was pared by 8 bases and J by 0 bases, with 3 bases of the junction left unmatched. CDR3 length equals 13 residues. Germline V CDR1 and CDR2: ENHRY, SYGVKD. In DNA, the CDR3 is TGTGCCATCGGGCGGGGGGACTCCTACGAGCAGTACTTC. It codes for CAIGRGDSYEQYF.

The chain recombines TRBV20-1 with TRBJ1-1; TRBD1 agrees at 7 bases. This CDR3 is built from 17 residues. In germline, CDR1 is DFQATT, CDR2 SNEGSKA (reference sequence). The ends lost 0 bases at V and 1 base at J; junction bases unmatched: 11. The CDR3 sequence is CSARDFMAGGRNTEAFF. CDR3 in DNA: TGCAGTGCTAGAGATTTTATGGCAGGGGGGCGGAACACTGAAGCTTTCTTT.

V is TRBV10-3 and J is TRBJ2-5; D possibly corresponds to TRBD2 (5 bases). Judging by the DNA end, TRBJ2-7 fits better; the J call may be wrong. Germline V gene data show CDR1 as ENHRY and CDR2 as SYGVKD. The CDR3 runs 14 residues. The CDR3: CAISDAGREVEQYF. The CDR3 bases are TGTGCCATCAGTGACGCGGGTCGAGAAGTCGAGCAGTACTTC.